These 10 T cell receptor beta chains were sequenced from one sample in a study of blood T cells in healthy people across ages. Primers used in a second PCR of roughly 6 to 11 cycles were a sample-barcoded 5' primer and a J-beta primer mix. One entry per CDR3 protein, called by TCRdb with MiXCR from the 5' RACE reads. The table shows around 650,000 distinct CDR3 sequences, with 35% to 50% occurring only once. Sequenced input: blood. The receptors derive from a man older than 75 in good health.

This clonotype appeared a few times. The J gene is TRBJ2-3, the V gene TRBV20-1; TRBD1 aligns across 8 bases. The CDR3 has 14 amino acids. Germline V gives CDR1 DFQATT, CDR2 SNEGSKA (reference sequence). V gave up 2 bases and J gave up 3 bases; unmatched junction bases: 4. CDR3 amino acids: CSARTDRVTDTQYF. The CDR3 DNA follows: TGCAGTGCTAGAACGGACAGGGTGACAGATACGCAGTATTTT.

The chain couples TRBV10-3 to TRBJ1-1; a weak D match, TRBD1 (5 bases). The CDR3 has 15 residues. Per germline, CDR1 ENHRY and CDR2 SYGVKD. V gave up 3 bases and J gave up 4 bases, with 15 bases separating them. CDR3 region: CAISDPGTVSTEAFF. The CDR3 DNA follows: TGTGCCATCAGTGACCCAGGGACGGTGAGCACTGAAGCTTTCTTT.

The J gene is TRBJ2-6, the V gene TRBV14; the match to TRBD1 covers 8 bases. Germline V gives CDR1 SGHDN, CDR2 FVKESK. Losses at the gene ends were 5 bases for V and 0 bases for J; bases not matched to a gene: 9. CDR3 length: 18 residues. The CDR3 coding sequence is TGTGCCAGCAGCTTACGACAGGGGTCCCCCTCTGGGGCCAACGTCCTGACTTTC. Protein product: CASSLRQGSPSGANVLTF.

In DNA form, the CDR3 reads TGTGCCAGCAGGACCCAGGGGGCACGTAATTCACCCCTCCACTTT. Amino acids: CASRTQGARNSPLHF. The chain is built from TRBV25-1 and TRBJ1-6; 8 nucleotides agree with TRBD1. The V gene end was trimmed by 6 bases and the J gene end by 6 bases; junction bases not matched to a gene: 7. CDR1 and CDR2 (germline): MGHDK, SYGVNS. CDR3 length: 15 amino acids.

This sequence joins TRBV20-1 and TRBJ1-4; D might be TRBD1 (5 bases). The ends were cut back, 4 bases at V and 8 bases at J, with 14 bases in the middle. CDR3 length equals 13 residues. Germline CDR1 reads DFQATT; CDR2 reads SNEGSKA (reference sequence). This CDR3 reads CSATAGGTEKLFF. The CDR3 DNA is TGCAGTGCTACGGCAGGCGGGACGGAAAAACTGTTTTTT.

The chain carries TRBV7-9 and TRBJ1-5; a weak D match, TRBD1 (6 bases). Looked up from germline, CDR1 is SEHNR and CDR2 is FQNEAQ (reference sequence). The CDR3 extends over 14 amino acids. CDR3 sequence: CTGSFGGRDQPQHF. The CDR3 DNA reads as TGTACCGGCAGCTTCGGGGGGCGCGATCAGCCCCAGCATTTT.

This rearrangement joins TRBV5-1 to TRBJ2-2, with D tentatively TRBD2 (5 bases). The germline V and J ends were trimmed by 1 base and 1 base, with 11 bases remaining between them. Per the germline V gene, CDR1 is SGHRS and CDR2 is YFSETQ. This CDR3 contains 16 residues. CDR3 nucleotide sequence: TGCGCCAGCAGCTTGCTACCGGGAAGGAACACCGGGGAGCTGTTTTTT. Translated: CASSLLPGRNTGELFF.

This chain uses TRBV20-1 with TRBJ2-5, with 7 bases aligning to TRBD2. Trimming took 0 bases from V and 1 from J; bases not matched to a gene: 11. Germline CDR1 reads DFQATT; CDR2 reads SNEGSKA (reference sequence). This CDR3 spans 17 amino acids. In nucleotides, the CDR3 is TGCAGTGCTAGAGATAGCGCTAGCGGACGAATCCAAGAGACCCAGTACTTC. Its translation is CSARDSASGRIQETQYF.

This clonotype was seen a single time. The junction departs from germline at one end; a sequencing error may be responsible. The chain is built from TRBV27 and TRBJ2-1; 10 bases are shared with TRBD2. CDR3 length: 14 amino acids. CDR1 is MNHEY, CDR2 SMNVEV, per germline (reference sequence). This CDR3 is CAGRPGLAFNEQFF. The CDR3 nucleotides are TGTGCCGGCAGGCCGGGACTAGCGTTCAATGAGCAGTTCTTC.

With respect to this clonotype: A much larger clonotype is one base distant, so this may be a read error. The chain combines TRBV12-3 or TRBV12-4 with TRBJ2-1; D not certain. The DNA end favors TRBJ2-7, so the J call may be wrong. The CDR3 runs 12 residues. CDR3 residues: CVSSFRYNEQYF. The DNA of the CDR3 is TGTGTCAGCAGCTTCAGGTACAATGAGCAGTACTTC.